Listed here are 13 T cell receptor beta chains from one sample, sequenced in a study of Ad26.COV2.S vaccination and SARS-CoV-2 variants. The treatment here: around 19 received Ad26.COV2.S at low or high dose, single or two shots; 5 received placebo; per-sample allocation not given. Sample collection was performed on day 63 after the first vaccine or placebo injection. Some clones are missing from TCRdb's copy, which holds only in-frame ones; the method was immunoSEQ multiplex PCR. The sample consists of hundreds of thousands of clones, 87% of them appearing once. The specimen comprised peripheral blood, sampled in a trial of Ad26.COV2.S vaccine versus placebo. These receptors were collected from a person aged 18-65 years who received the Ad26.COV2.S COVID-19 vaccine or a placebo.

The chain combines TRBV15 with TRBJ2-2; D unresolved. Germline CDR1 reads LNHNV; CDR2 reads YYDKDF (reference sequence). V was pared by 3 bases and J by 10 bases, with 12 bases between. The CDR3 consists of 13 residues. In DNA form, the CDR3 reads TGTGCCACCAGCAGCCGCGAACGTGAGGAGCTGTTTTTT. Translation: CATSSREREELFF.

This clone was recorded only once. The chain has TRBV27 and TRBJ1-6; tentatively, D is TRBD1 (6 bases). The CDR3 contains 14 residues. From germline, CDR1 is MNHEY and CDR2 SMNVEV (reference sequence). V was cut by 6 bases and J by 2 bases, with 8 bases left in between. The CDR3 DNA is TGTGCCAGCAGGGGGGGGCCCTATAATTCACCCCTCCACTTT. The encoded protein is CASRGGPYNSPLHF.

The CDR3 loop is CASSVNIGGGHYGYTF. CDR3 DNA sequence: TGTGCCAGCAGCGTAAACATCGGGGGAGGGCACTATGGCTACACCTTC. This chain uses TRBV9 with TRBJ1-2; D possibly corresponds to TRBD1 (5 bases). CDR1 is SGDLS, CDR2 YYNGEE, per germline. Between the trimmed V and J ends, which lost 1 base and 3 bases, there was a span of 16 bases. CDR3 length: 16 residues.

The chain couples TRBV7-9 to TRBJ2-5; 7 bases line up with TRBD2. This CDR3 is 15 amino acids long. Germline CDR1 is SEHNR and CDR2 is FQNEAQ (reference sequence). V lost 5 bases to trimming and J lost 5 bases; unmatched junction nucleotides: 11. CDR3 sequence reads: CASSLNAGASETQYF. CDR3 bases: TGTGCCAGCAGCCTTAATGCGGGAGCTTCGGAGACCCAGTACTTC.

This chain links TRBV30 with TRBJ1-4; TRBD1 might be the D (5 bases). The CDR3 is 15 amino acids. Trimming took off 1 base at V and 0 bases at J, with 9 bases between the two ends. Per germline, CDR1 GTSNPN and CDR2 SVGIG (reference sequence). The CDR3 DNA reads as TGTGCCTGGAGTGCCGGGACGGCAACTAATGAAAAACTGTTTTTT. This translates into CAWSAGTATNEKLFF.

The CDR3 is CASSQGQGIYGYTF. The CDR3, as DNA: TGTGCCAGCAGCCAGGGACAGGGGATCTATGGCTACACCTTC. The chain joins TRBV5-6 to TRBJ1-2, with 10 bases matching TRBD1. The germline V gene has CDR1 SGHDT and CDR2 YYEEEE. The ends lost 4 bases at V and 4 bases at J; junction bases unmatched: 4. The CDR3 contains 14 residues.

In this sample, this clone turned up a few times. This sequence joins TRBV6-5 and TRBJ2-1, with TRBD1 matching over 8 bases. The CDR3 covers 15 residues. After removal of 4 bases from V and 5 bases from J, the junction contained 7 bases not matched to a gene. Germline CDR1 is MNHEY and CDR2 is SVGAGI. The CDR3 reads CASSSGQVLNNEQFF. Here the CDR3 DNA reads TGTGCCAGCAGTTCGGGACAGGTTCTAAACAATGAGCAGTTCTTC.

J is TRBJ2-5 and V is TRBV5-6, with 7 bases fitting TRBD2. From germline, CDR1 is SGHDT and CDR2 YYEEEE. V shed 1 base, J shed 3 bases, and the junction held 6 bases outside the gene matches. This CDR3 is built from 15 residues. CDR3 residues: CASSLLAELEETQYF. CDR3 nucleotide sequence: TGTGCCAGCAGCTTGCTAGCGGAGCTTGAAGAGACCCAGTACTTC.

The chain uses TRBV7-3 and TRBJ2-1; 7 positions agree with TRBD1. Germline CDR1 is SGHTA and CDR2 is FQGTGA. The J segment lost 2 bases and the V segment lost 4 bases, leaving 5 bases of the junction unmatched. The CDR3 has 15 amino acids. CDR3 in DNA: TGTGCCAGCAGCTCAGGGACAGCAACCTACAATGAGCAGTTCTTC. Its translation: CASSSGTATYNEQFF.

The CDR3 protein is CSVEADRGYGYTF. DNA of the CDR3: TGCAGCGTTGAGGCGGACAGGGGATATGGCTACACCTTC. The genes are TRBV29-1 and TRBJ1-2; 9 nucleotides line up with TRBD1. Germline CDR1 reads SQVTM; CDR2 reads ANQGSEA. CDR3 length equals 13 residues. The ends lost 3 bases at V and 5 bases at J; junction bases unmatched: 4.

The rearrangement links TRBV15 to TRBJ2-5, with 9 bases that match TRBD1. The CDR3 is 14 residues long. Germline V CDR1 and CDR2: LNHNV, YYDKDF (reference sequence). V was clipped by 3 bases and J by 5 bases; unmatched bases: 4. The CDR3 sequence: CATSSWDRAETQYF. CDR3 nucleotide sequence: TGTGCCACCAGCAGTTGGGACAGGGCGGAGACCCAGTACTTC.

The chain links TRBV18 to TRBJ2-1; D is unresolved. Looked up from germline, CDR1 is KGHSH and CDR2 is LQKENI. Deletions cut 0 bases from V and 3 bases from J, with 6 bases between. The CDR3 contains 14 residues. The CDR3, as DNA: TGTGCCAGCTCACCACCCTACAGCTACAATGAGCAGTTCTTC. It translates to CASSPPYSYNEQFF. The complete variable domain, with remaining parts taken from reference TRBV18 and TRBJ2-1, reads NAGVMQNPRHLVRRRGQEARLRCSPMKGHSHVYWYRQLPEEGLKFMVYLQKENIIDESGMPKERFSAEFPKEGPSILRIQQVVRGDSAAYFCASSPPYSYNEQFFGPGTRLTVL.

The chain carries TRBV3-1 (or the pseudogene TRBV3-2) and TRBJ2-1; the D is unclear. Trimming stripped 4 bases from V and 4 bases from J, with 17 bases between. This CDR3 has 16 residues. CDR1 and CDR2 from the germline V gene are LGHDT and YNNKEL (reference sequence). CDR3 loop: CASSLLEEHSYNEQFF. The CDR3 nucleotides read TGTGCCAGCAGCCTCTTAGAGGAGCATTCATACAATGAGCAGTTCTTC.